This TCR beta chain stems from a study of blood T cell repertoires in COVID-19. V gave up 2 bases and J gave up 4 bases, with 8 bases separating them. Germline-derived CDR1 and CDR2 are SGHAT and FQNNGV. The CDR3 is made up of 13 amino acids. Sequencing was performed with immunoSEQ multiplex PCR; in TCRdb, only in-frame clones are kept and a portion is missing. The sample includes approximately 220,000 clones, roughly four fifths of them seen just once. The rearrangement links TRBV11-2 to TRBJ1-2, with a possible D match to TRBD1 (5 bases). The sequenced material came from peripheral blood. This receptor was taken from a woman aged 25 to 39 who had recovered from COVID-19. The CDR3 nucleotides read TGTGCCAGCAGCTTAAGCAGGGTCTATGGCTACACCTTC. Protein: CASSLSRVYGYTF. The entire variable domain, with the rest obtained from reference TRBV11-2 and TRBJ1-2, is as follows: EAGVAQSPRYKIIEKRQSVAFWCNPISGHATLYWYQQILGQGPKLLIQFQNNGVVDDSQLPKDRFSAERLKGVDSTLKIQPAKLEDSAVYLCASSLSRVYGYTFGSGTRLTVV.